Below, 7 T cell receptor beta chains from the same sample are listed, as sequenced in a study of blood T cell repertoires in COVID-19. Produced via immunoSEQ multiplex PCR; TCRdb's table is partial and in-frame only. The sample holds more than 40,000 clones, approximately 84% seen once. Specimen: peripheral blood. The source is a man between 50 and 59 years old with acute or convalescent COVID-19.

This clone was observed once. CDR3 bases: TGTGCCATCAAGGGAGGAACTCAAGAGACCCAGTACTTC. Its translation: CAIKGGTQETQYF. The chain joins TRBV10-3 to TRBJ2-5, with D perhaps matching TRBD2 (6 bases). This CDR3 comprises 13 residues. Per germline, CDR1 ENHRY and CDR2 SYGVKD. V was clipped by 7 bases and J by 2 bases, with 11 bases between them.

This clone was counted a few times. The gene calls are TRBV27 and TRBJ2-7; 11 bases map to TRBD1. In germline, CDR1 is MNHEY, CDR2 SMNVEV (reference sequence). The CDR3 loop spans 14 amino acids. With 5 bases clipped from V and 4 bases from J, the junction kept 4 bases outside the gene matches. The CDR3 reads CASSLGDRGYEQYF. The CDR3 region has the DNA TGTGCCAGCAGTCTAGGGGACAGGGGGTACGAGCAGTACTTC.

V and J are TRBV7-8 and TRBJ2-7, with D possibly matching TRBD2 (5 bases). Trimming pared 2 bases from V and 1 base from J, leaving 12 bases between. Germline CDR1 SGHVS, CDR2 FQNEAQ. The CDR3 loop spans 15 amino acids. CDR3 sequence: CASSLSRTRSYEQYF. CDR3 bases: TGTGCCAGCAGCTTATCCAGGACTCGATCCTACGAGCAGTACTTC.

This clone was seen more than once but under ten times. This chain uses TRBV20-1 with TRBJ1-1; D is possibly TRBD1 (5 bases). There are 11 residues in the CDR3. V gave up 3 bases and J gave up 8 bases, with 10 bases separating them. Germline CDR1 reads DFQATT; CDR2 reads SNEGSKA (reference sequence). CDR3 nucleotide sequence: TGCAGTGCTAGTCGGGGGATAGAAGCTTTCTTT. Encoded protein: CSASRGIEAFF.

The chain employs TRBV29-1 and TRBJ2-5; D uncertain. The CDR3 consists of 13 residues. Germline V gives CDR1 SQVTM, CDR2 ANQGSEA. The V and J ends lost 3 bases and 2 bases respectively, with 10 bases between them. DNA for the CDR3: TGCAGCGTTGATTGGTCACAGCAAGAGACCCAGTACTTC. It translates to CSVDWSQQETQYF.

The V call is TRBV28, the J call TRBJ1-6; 7 bases map to TRBD1. This CDR3 is 15 amino acids long. V shed 3 bases, J shed 9 bases, and the junction held 8 bases outside the gene matches. Germline V CDR1 and CDR2: MDHEN, SYDVKM. In DNA form, the CDR3 reads TGTGCCAGCAGTTTTTATTCGGAGGGGGCTTCACCCCTCCACTTT. Its protein product is CASSFYSEGASPLHF.

This sequence joins TRBV7-6 and TRBJ2-5, with TRBD1 matching over 7 bases. In germline, CDR1 is SGHVS, CDR2 FNYEAQ. V gave up 0 bases and J gave up 3 bases; unmatched junction bases: 7. CDR3 length: 16 residues. The chain's CDR3 is CASSLAPPGQKETQYF. The CDR3 DNA reads as TGTGCCAGCAGCTTAGCTCCCCCGGGACAGAAAGAGACCCAGTACTTC.